A selection of T cell receptor beta chains follows, all from one sample in a study of blood T cell repertoires in COVID-19. Repertoires were generated with immunoSEQ multiplex PCR, while TCRdb's copy carries only in-frame clones and drops some. The sample has some 300,000 clones, roughly 87% seen once; the top ten hold approximately 2.4%. The source material was peripheral blood. The receptors were gathered from a man between 18 and 29 years old with active or convalescent COVID-19. The CDR3 runs from the conserved cysteine through the conserved F or W. A D gene is named only where the DNA matches it firmly. Rows give clone size only sometimes, using once, few, many, or a class for an expanded clone.

cdr3_nt cdr3_aa j_call v_call d_call clone_size
TGTGCCACCAGTGAGAAACAGGAAATTCCAGATACGCAGTATTTT CATSEKQEIPDTQYF TRBJ2-3 TRBV24-1 . .
TGTGCCAGCTCAACCGACAGGGGAACTGAAGCTTTCTTT CASSTDRGTEAFF TRBJ1-1 TRBV18 TRBD1 .
TGTGCCAGCAGTAACGACAGGGGCGGCACTGAAGCTTTCTTT CASSNDRGGTEAFF TRBJ1-1 TRBV6-5 TRBD1 .
TGTGCCAGCAGCTTAGTGGACTCCCAGGAGCAGTACTTC CASSLVDSQEQYF TRBJ2-7 TRBV7-8 . .
TGTGCCAGCAGCTCAGGATACGGGGGGTACACAGATACGCAGTATTTT CASSSGYGGYTDTQYF TRBJ2-3 TRBV11-3 TRBD2 .
TGTGCCAGCAGCCCGCCTGCGGTGGATACGCAGTATTTT CASSPPAVDTQYF TRBJ2-3 TRBV9 . .
TGTGCCAGCAGCTTAGTGGACAAGAGCTCCTACGAGCAGTACTTC CASSLVDKSSYEQYF TRBJ2-7 TRBV11-2 . .
TGCGCCAGCAGCTCAACTAGCGGGACTTACAATGAGCAGTTCTTC CASSSTSGTYNEQFF TRBJ2-1 TRBV5-1 TRBD2 .
TGTGCCAGCTCACCTGGCGGGGTCCCCTACGAGCAGTACTTC CASSPGGVPYEQYF TRBJ2-7 TRBV18 . .
TGCGCCAGCAGCTTGAACAGGGATTCTTCACCCCTCCACTTT CASSLNRDSSPLHF TRBJ1-6 TRBV5-1 . .
TGTGCCAGCAGTCGCATGACAGGGAACGAGCAGTACTTC CASSRMTGNEQYF TRBJ2-7 TRBV12-3/TRBV12-4 TRBD1 .
TGTGCCAGCAGTGCCGGGAATCAGCCCCAGCATTTT CASSAGNQPQHF TRBJ1-5 TRBV28 . .
TGTGCCAGCAGCCCTACAGAATCGTATTCACCCCTCCACTTT CASSPTESYSPLHF TRBJ1-6 TRBV28 . once
TGCGCCAGCAGCCCAGTGGCGGGACAGGGGTATGGCTACACCTTC CASSPVAGQGYGYTF TRBJ1-2 TRBV5-1 TRBD1 .
TGTGCCAGCAGCTTAGGAGCACCCCTCCACTTT CASSLGAPLHF TRBJ1-6 TRBV7-2 . .
TGTGCCAGCAGCGCCGGACTAGCGGGAGAGGATGAGCAGTTCTTC CASSAGLAGEDEQFF TRBJ2-1 TRBV9 TRBD2 .
TGTGCCAGCACGCCGGGGACTAGCGGGATTTGGCAGTACTTC CASTPGTSGIWQYF TRBJ2-7 TRBV28 TRBD2 few
TGTGCCAGCAGCCCGGACAGGGGTGGGGAAAAACTGTTTTTT CASSPDRGGEKLFF TRBJ1-4 TRBV13 TRBD1 .
TGTGCCAGCAGCTTATTTTTAGGCGGAAGAGTAGATGAGCAGTTCTTC CASSLFLGGRVDEQFF TRBJ2-1 TRBV7-6 . .
TGTGCCAGCAGCCCGTCGACAGGAAACCAAGAGACCCAGTACTTC CASSPSTGNQETQYF TRBJ2-5 TRBV5-4 . .
TGTGCCAGCAAATCTCCTAGCGGGAGTATTTACGAGCAGTACTTC CASKSPSGSIYEQYF TRBJ2-7 TRBV6-5 TRBD2 .
TGCGCCAGCAGCTTGGGACAGATCTATGGCTACACCTTC CASSLGQIYGYTF TRBJ1-2 TRBV5-1 . .
TGTGCCAGCAGTTCCCGGAGAAACTACGAGCAGTACTTC CASSSRRNYEQYF TRBJ2-7 TRBV28 . .
TGCGCCAGCAGTGAGTCTGGCAGGGTGGGGACGCAGTATTTT CASSESGRVGTQYF TRBJ2-3 TRBV10-2 . .
TGTGCCAGCAGATACGCTGGGGGGATTGCCTACGAGCAGTACTTC CASRYAGGIAYEQYF TRBJ2-7 TRBV5-5 . .